The clone carrying this TCR beta chain was detected many times. What it recognizes is unknown. The sample belongs to a study of CD8 T cells in ankylosing spondylitis. The CDR3 extends over 14 amino acids. The junction had 6 bases not matched to a gene; V was cut back by 5 bases and J by 1 base. Germline values: CDR1 DFQATT, CDR2 SNEGSKA (reference sequence). Quantitative 5'-RACE was performed with molecular barcodes, and it yielded the TCR beta libraries. TCRdb fed the 5' RACE reads into MiXCR, producing one record per CDR3 protein. The sample comprises 150,000 to 200,000 distinct CDR3 sequences, 11% of which are singletons, and 25% to 30% rests with the top ten. Regarding the study as a whole: Blood from ankylosing spondylitis patients appeared to carry a characteristic eight-variant TCR beta motif. The authors found the disease-linked clones to be CD8+ and relatively rare in peripheral blood.

The clonotype was recovered from a male donor with ankylosing spondylitis or in good health (not recorded which). Sequences were obtained from blood, either unsorted or a sorted T cell fraction (not recorded which). V and J are TRBV20-1 and TRBJ2-7; 9 bases align to TRBD1. The chain's CDR3 is CSAWAGTGSYEQYF. The CDR3, as DNA: TGCAGTGCTTGGGCAGGGACAGGGTCCTACGAGCAGTACTTC.